A single sample is the source of the 32 T cell receptor beta chains below, sequenced in a study of T cells in Graves' hyperthyroidism and ophthalmopathy. The investigators amplified TCR beta CDR3 regions from RNA transcripts. A first-round RT-PCR of the TCR CDR3 used the HTBI primer set. TCRdb reanalysed the multiplex PCR reads using MiXCR and keeps one entry per CDR3 protein. The data show 450,000 to 700,000 distinct CDR3 sequences, about 43% seen once. Material for sequencing was peripheral blood or thyroid tissue (not recorded which). The receptors originated from an adult woman with Graves' disease, either hyperthyroidism or ophthalmopathy (not recorded which).

This clonotype was recorded only once. The chain recombines TRBV4-2 with TRBJ1-4, with D perhaps matching TRBD1 (5 bases). The CDR3 contains 15 residues. Germline CDR1 LGHNA, CDR2 YNFKEQ. The germline V and J ends were trimmed by 0 bases and 7 bases, with 12 bases remaining between them. The CDR3 loop is CASSQEMGGGEKLFF. In DNA, the CDR3 is TGTGCCAGCAGCCAAGAGATGGGCGGGGGTGAAAAACTGTTTTTT.

The gene calls are TRBV7-3 and TRBJ2-7; 7 bases fit TRBD1. This CDR3 spans 15 amino acids. CDR1 SGHTA and CDR2 FQGTGA come from the germline V gene. Germline trimming cut 8 bases from V and 2 bases from J; bases unmatched to any gene: 12. CDR3 in DNA: TGTGCCAGCTCAGCAAACAGGGGATCAACCTACGAGCAGTACTTC. This translates into CASSANRGSTYEQYF.

For this clonotype: The conserved phenylalanine or tryptophan is not found at the CDR3 terminus, so this likely reflects a read error. The limits of the CDR3 on the DNA are not certain, so only TCRdb's listed CDR3 is given. The V call is TRBV5-1, the J call TRBJ1-5. In germline, CDR1 is SGHRS, CDR2 YFSETQ. A total of 8 residues make up the CDR3, ends included. The CDR3 sequence: CASSLGLT.

Concerning this clonotype: A much more abundant neighbour one base away suggests this may be a read error. Written as DNA, the CDR3 is TGTGCCAGCAGTTACTCGAGGGGACAGGGTGGTCAGCCCCAGCATTTT. Its translation: CASSYSRGQGGQPQHF. The chain couples TRBV6-5 to TRBJ1-5; TRBD1 matches at 9 bases. The CDR3 has 16 amino acids. From germline, CDR1 is MNHEY and CDR2 SVGAGI. V dropped 0 bases and J dropped 6; count of bases not matched to a gene: 6.

The chain employs TRBV20-1 and TRBJ2-7, with 8 bases identical to TRBD2. The CDR3 has 15 residues. The J segment lost 0 bases and the V segment lost 5 bases, leaving 9 bases of the junction unmatched. Looked up from germline, CDR1 is DFQATT and CDR2 is SNEGSKA (reference sequence). The CDR3 coding sequence is TGCAGTGCTCAGTCGTCCGGGGGGGCCTCCTACGAGCAGTACTTC. Encoded protein: CSAQSSGGASYEQYF.

The sample holds one count of this clonotype. In nucleotides, the CDR3 is TGCGCCAGCAGCTTGTCGGGGATAGACAGAGGCTATGGCTACACCTTC. Translating gives CASSLSGIDRGYGYTF. This rearrangement joins TRBV5-1 to TRBJ1-2, with D possibly being TRBD1 (5 bases). Germline V CDR1 and CDR2: SGHRS, YFSETQ. The CDR3 extends over 16 amino acids. The germline V and J ends were trimmed by 1 base and 4 bases, with 17 bases remaining between them. Filled out from reference TRBV5-1 and TRBJ1-2, the complete variable domain reads KAGVTQTPRYLIKTRGQQVTLSCSPISGHRSVSWYQQTPGQGLQFLFEYFSETQRNKGNFPGRFSGRQFSNSRSEMNVSTLELGDSALYLCASSLSGIDRGYGYTFGSGTRLTVV.

This clonotype was observed at least ten times. This chain links TRBV4-1 with TRBJ1-4; TRBD1 is a possible D gene (5 bases). The CDR3 consists of 16 residues. Germline assignment: CDR1 MGHRA and CDR2 YSYEKL. V was trimmed by 6 bases and J by 4 bases, leaving 18 bases between them. The CDR3 loop reads CASSPTSTEFNEKLFF. For the CDR3, the DNA is TGCGCCAGCAGTCCGACTTCGACAGAGTTTAATGAAAAACTGTTTTTT.

Comment on this clonotype: This may stem from a read error, because a much larger clone lies one nucleotide away. This is likely a read error, given that the CDR3 carries no conserved phenylalanine or tryptophan at its end. The CDR3 loop reads CASSPGQGYQPQHL. As DNA, the CDR3 is TGTGCCAGCAGTCCGGGACAGGGCTATCAGCCCCAGCATCTT. The V call is TRBV12-3 or TRBV12-4, the J call TRBJ1-5, with 9 bases matching TRBD1. The CDR3 is 14 amino acids. With V trimmed by 5 bases and J by 5 bases, 4 bases remained unmatched.

This clonotype was seen ten or more times. J is TRBJ2-7 and V is TRBV2; 7 nucleotides align to TRBD2. V lost 4 bases to trimming and J lost 3 bases; unmatched junction nucleotides: 3. This CDR3 comprises 13 residues. Germline assignment: CDR1 SNHLY and CDR2 FYNNEI. For the CDR3, the DNA is TGTGCCAGCAGTGGGGGGGGTGACTACGAGCAGTACTTC. Protein: CASSGGGDYEQYF.

This sequence joins TRBV9 and TRBJ2-5; D possibly corresponds to TRBD2 (6 bases). Germline V lookup: CDR1 SGDLS, CDR2 YYNGEE. CDR3 length equals 13 residues. V was shortened by 5 bases and J by 7 bases, with 15 bases between the two germline ends. As DNA, the CDR3 is TGTGCCAGCAGGGGGGGACCCTGGGGGACCCAGTACTTC. The encoded protein is CASRGGPWGTQYF.

This clonotype was observed a handful of times. The V call is TRBV19, the J call TRBJ1-2; D is undetermined. This CDR3 has 11 residues. CDR1 and CDR2 from the germline V gene are LNHDA and SQIVND (reference sequence). The ends were cut back, 7 bases at V and 12 bases at J, with 15 bases in the middle. DNA of the CDR3: TGTGCCAGTAACATGGGGAAGATCCACACCTTC. Protein: CASNMGKIHTF.

This clonotype was counted at least ten times. The rearrangement joins TRBV6-1 to TRBJ2-5, with D unresolved. CDR1 and CDR2 (germline): MNHNS, SASEGT. V was trimmed by 8 bases and J by 2 bases, leaving 12 bases between them. The CDR3 has 13 amino acids. In DNA, the CDR3 is TGTGCCAGCTTTGGACGGAATCAAGAGACCCAGTACTTC. Translating it yields CASFGRNQETQYF.

This clonotype has a single count. The chain employs TRBV19 and TRBJ1-2; D perhaps matches TRBD1 (5 bases). V dropped 5 bases and J dropped 8 bases, with 12 bases sitting between them. Per germline, CDR1 LNHDA and CDR2 SQIVND (reference sequence). The CDR3 sequence is 12 residues long. CDR3 DNA: TGTGCCAGTAGTGGGGCTAGCGGAGGCTACACCTTC. Residues: CASSGASGGYTF.

This chain links TRBV5-1 with TRBJ1-1; D is unresolved. Deletions cut 2 bases from V and 1 base from J, with 12 bases between. There are 15 residues in the CDR3. Germline CDR1 reads SGHRS; CDR2 reads YFSETQ. CDR3 nucleotides: TGCGCCAGCAGCTTCCTCGGTACAGCGAACACTGAAGCTTTCTTT. This sequence encodes CASSFLGTANTEAFF.

This clonotype was seen repeatedly, ten times or more. This CDR3 is CSAREVMNTEAFF. DNA of the CDR3: TGCAGTGCTAGAGAAGTAATGAACACTGAAGCTTTCTTT. The chain joins TRBV20-1 to TRBJ1-1; D is undetermined. V was pared by 0 bases and J by 0 bases, with 5 bases between. The CDR3 runs 13 residues. In germline, CDR1 is DFQATT, CDR2 SNEGSKA (reference sequence).

This clonotype was seen ten or more times. The rearrangement uses TRBV4-1 and TRBJ2-5, with 12 bases fitting TRBD1. V trimming: 5 bases; J trimming: 1 base; junction bases outside the gene matches: 8. The germline V gene has CDR1 MGHRA and CDR2 YSYEKL. The CDR3 totals 17 residues. This CDR3 is CASSSPGQGAIQETQYF. CDR3 DNA sequence: TGCGCCAGCAGCTCCCCGGGACAGGGGGCTATCCAAGAGACCCAGTACTTC.

This clonotype was seen many times. The chain links TRBV7-2 to TRBJ1-2; D may be TRBD1 (5 bases). Looked up from germline, CDR1 is SGHTA and CDR2 is FQGNSA. The V and J ends lost 5 bases and 7 bases respectively, with 17 bases between them. This CDR3 spans 14 amino acids. CDR3 nucleotide sequence: TGTGCCAGCAGCCCCGGTAACAACAGGCTTGGCTACACCTTC. As protein: CASSPGNNRLGYTF.

This clonotype has at least ten counts. The chain employs TRBV7-2 and TRBJ1-6, with 7 positions matching TRBD1. Germline V gene lookup returns CDR1 SGHTA and CDR2 FQGNSA. V dropped 3 bases and J dropped 7; count of bases not matched to a gene: 6. The CDR3 has 15 residues. The CDR3 bases are TGTGCCAGCAGCTTTGGGACAGCGACCAATTCACCCCTCCACTTT. Translation: CASSFGTATNSPLHF. Complete variable domain (other parts from reference TRBV7-2 and TRBJ1-6): GAGVSQSPSNKVTEKGKDVELRCDPISGHTALYWYRQSLGQGLEFLIYFQGNSAPDKSGLPSDRFSAERTGGSVSTLTIQRTQQEDSAVYLCASSFGTATNSPLHFGNGTRLTVT.

There are many counts of this clonotype. The CDR3 spells CATSAHPEGPQHF. The CDR3 coding sequence is TGTGCCACCAGTGCCCACCCTGAGGGGCCCCAGCATTTT. This chain links TRBV24-1 with TRBJ1-5, with D unresolved. Germline lookup yields CDR1 KGHDR and CDR2 SFDVKD. The V end lost 5 bases, the J end lost 9 bases, and 13 bases lay between the germline ends. The CDR3 runs to 13 residues.

The chain carries TRBV11-2 and TRBJ2-2; D is unresolved. Per the germline V gene, CDR1 is SGHAT and CDR2 is FQNNGV. With 5 bases removed from V and 6 bases from J, the gap between germline ends came to 16 bases. The CDR3 covers 15 residues. The CDR3 nucleotides are TGTGCCAGCAGCCAAGATGTCGGGTTGGCCGGGGAGCTGTTTTTT. Its protein is CASSQDVGLAGELFF. Full variable domain (outside the CDR3, taken from reference TRBV11-2 and TRBJ2-2): EAGVAQSPRYKIIEKRQSVAFWCNPISGHATLYWYQQILGQGPKLLIQFQNNGVVDDSQLPKDRFSAERLKGVDSTLKIQPAKLEDSAVYLCASSQDVGLAGELFFGEGSRLTVL.

The chain links TRBV5-1 to TRBJ1-1, with no clear D. V lost 9 bases to trimming and J lost 1 base, with 16 bases between them. Per the germline V gene, CDR1 is SGHRS and CDR2 is YFSETQ. The CDR3 is 14 amino acids. In nucleotides, the CDR3 is TGCGCCACGCCTCGAGCGGGGTCGAACACTGAAGCTTTCTTT. Protein product: CATPRAGSNTEAFF.

This clonotype has at least ten counts. The chain carries TRBV7-2 and TRBJ1-1; maybe TRBD1 (6 bases). Germline V gene lookup returns CDR1 SGHTA and CDR2 FQGNSA. The V and J ends lost 4 bases and 5 bases respectively, with 11 bases between them. CDR3 length equals 13 residues. CDR3 amino acids: CASSYDRSTEAFF. The CDR3 nucleotides are TGTGCCAGCAGCTATGACAGGTCTACTGAAGCTTTCTTT.

In its sample, this clonotype was seen many times. One end of the junction does not line up with germline, which may come from a read error. The chain has TRBV6-1 and TRBJ2-5, with 7 bases fitting TRBD1. This CDR3 has 12 residues. Germline lookup yields CDR1 MNHNS and CDR2 SASEGT. This chain's CDR3 is CASKAEVSGQLF. In DNA, the CDR3 is TGTGCCAGCAAAGCGGAGGTGTCGGGACAGCTCTTC.

The V and J genes are TRBV29-1 and TRBJ1-1, with D unresolved. The length of the CDR3 is 12 residues. Trimming cost V 7 bases and J 0 bases, with 9 bases left between them. Germline V CDR1 and CDR2: SQVTM, ANQGSEA. The CDR3 region has the DNA TGCAGCGCGGGGTTTATGAACACTGAAGCTTTCTTT. It yields the protein CSAGFMNTEAFF.

The chain employs TRBV5-1 and TRBJ1-1; D unresolved. Germline-derived CDR1 and CDR2 are SGHRS and YFSETQ. V lost 0 bases and J lost 1, with 7 bases in between. The CDR3 covers 14 residues. CDR3 in DNA: TGCGCCAGCAGCTTGGATGCAGCGAACACTGAAGCTTTCTTT. This sequence encodes CASSLDAANTEAFF.

This clonotype was seen at least ten times. This chain uses TRBV2 with TRBJ2-7; a weak D match, TRBD1 (5 bases). V lost 2 bases and J lost 3, with 8 bases in between. The CDR3 is 13 amino acids. CDR1 SNHLY and CDR2 FYNNEI come from the germline V gene. This CDR3 is CASSEQGDYEQYF. The DNA of the CDR3 is TGTGCCAGCAGTGAACAAGGGGACTACGAGCAGTACTTC.

This clonotype was found a few times. The V gene is TRBV18, the J gene TRBJ1-2, with D perhaps TRBD1 (5 bases). Germline loops: CDR1 KGHSH, CDR2 LQKENI. The V and J ends lost 1 base and 4 bases respectively, with 16 bases between them. The CDR3 length is 16 residues. The chain's CDR3 is CASSPLPTEIGYGYTF. For the CDR3, the DNA is TGTGCCAGCTCACCACTCCCGACAGAAATAGGCTATGGCTACACCTTC. Variable domain in full (rest from reference TRBV18 and TRBJ1-2): NAGVMQNPRHLVRRRGQEARLRCSPMKGHSHVYWYRQLPEEGLKFMVYLQKENIIDESGMPKERFSAEFPKEGPSILRIQQVVRGDSAAYFCASSPLPTEIGYGYTFGSGTRLTVV.

The V call is TRBV10-3, the J call TRBJ1-2; maybe TRBD1 (5 bases). The V gene's germline CDR1 is ENHRY and CDR2 SYGVKD. The CDR3 covers 14 residues. Trimming pared 1 base from V and 8 bases from J, leaving 14 bases between. In DNA form, the CDR3 reads TGTGCCATCAGTGAGTTCGGTCAGGGTTACGGCTACACCTTC. Its protein product is CAISEFGQGYGYTF.

This clonotype was seen repeatedly, ten times or more. The chain links TRBV7-6 to TRBJ2-2; either TRBD1 or TRBD2 may supply D (5 bases each). The CDR3 has 16 amino acids. Trimming took 1 base from V and 3 from J, leaving 12 bases between them. Per germline, CDR1 SGHVS and CDR2 FNYEAQ. CDR3 residues: CASSLGPGRDTGELFF. The CDR3 DNA reads as TGTGCCAGCAGCTTAGGGCCAGGGCGGGACACCGGGGAGCTGTTTTTT.

The rearrangement links TRBV9 to TRBJ1-1; D perhaps matches TRBD1 (6 bases). The CDR3 totals 14 residues. The V and J ends lost 3 bases and 1 base respectively, with 10 bases between them. In germline, CDR1 is SGDLS, CDR2 YYNGEE. The CDR3 region is CASSEGGRNTEAFF. CDR3 in DNA: TGTGCCAGCAGCGAGGGGGGCAGGAACACTGAAGCTTTCTTT.

This clonotype has at least ten counts. V is TRBV20-1 and J is TRBJ2-5; D unresolved. CDR3 size: 15 residues. In germline, CDR1 is DFQATT, CDR2 SNEGSKA (reference sequence). V was clipped by 1 base and J by 2 bases, with 14 bases between them. CDR3: CSARVDEDTQETQYF. The CDR3 DNA reads as TGCAGTGCTAGAGTTGACGAAGACACGCAAGAGACCCAGTACTTC.

The rearrangement links TRBV11-2 to TRBJ2-5, with D perhaps given as TRBD1 or TRBD2 (6 bases each). Germline values: CDR1 SGHAT, CDR2 FQNNGV. This CDR3 contains 14 residues. Between the trimmed V and J ends, which lost 5 bases and 0 bases, there was a span of 10 bases. The CDR3 is CASSDGGHQETQYF. CDR3 nucleotide sequence: TGTGCCAGCAGCGACGGGGGCCACCAAGAGACCCAGTACTTC.